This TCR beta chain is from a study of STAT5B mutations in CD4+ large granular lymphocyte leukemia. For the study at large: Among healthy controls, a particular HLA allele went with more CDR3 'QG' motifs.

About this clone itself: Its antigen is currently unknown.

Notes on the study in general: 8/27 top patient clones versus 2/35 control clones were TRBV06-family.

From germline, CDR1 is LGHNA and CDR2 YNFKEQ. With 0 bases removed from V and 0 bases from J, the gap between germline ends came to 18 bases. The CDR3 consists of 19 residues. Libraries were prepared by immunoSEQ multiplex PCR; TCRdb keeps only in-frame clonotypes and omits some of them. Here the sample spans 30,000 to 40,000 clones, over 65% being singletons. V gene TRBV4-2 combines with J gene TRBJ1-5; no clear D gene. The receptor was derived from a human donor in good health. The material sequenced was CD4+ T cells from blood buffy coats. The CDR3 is CASSQDSSGGGYSNQPQHF. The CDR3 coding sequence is TGTGCCAGCAGCCAAGATAGTTCGGGTGGAGGATATAGCAATCAGCCCCAGCATTTT.